This T cell receptor beta chain was identified during a study of blood T cell repertoires in COVID-19. Whole-study context: COVID-19 samples collected from the United States, Italy and Spain covered acute and convalescent phases.

Here immunoSEQ multiplex PCR was the method, and the copy in TCRdb shows in-frame clones only, minus some. The sample includes 150,000 to 200,000 clones, about four fifths of them seen just once. Germline V gene data show CDR1 as LGHNA and CDR2 as YSLEER. V lost 3 bases to trimming and J lost 4 bases, with 9 bases between them. The CDR3 covers 13 residues. Cohort assignment relied on participant-reported clinical history. The TCR comes from a man in his fifties or sixties who had recovered from COVID-19. Sequenced: PBMCs or T cells enriched from blood (not recorded which). The chain links TRBV4-3 to TRBJ1-2; D gene unclear. The CDR3 sequence: CASSQVQSYGYTF. In DNA, the CDR3 is TGCGCCAGCAGCCAGGTGCAGTCCTATGGCTACACCTTC.